Presented here are 14 T cell receptor beta chains from one specimen sequenced in a study of cytomegalovirus exposure and HLA in healthy donors. The assay was immunoSEQ multiplex PCR, and TCRdb's table has in-frame clones only and misses some. The data hold roughly 130,000 clones, with 86% observed a single time. Sequencing was carried out using PBMCs. The receptors originated from a man in his late teens or twenties in good health and CMV-seronegative.

CDR3 sequence: CASSYGQFQETQYF. Written as DNA, the CDR3 is TGTGCCAGCAGTTACGGACAGTTTCAAGAGACCCAGTACTTC. The chain recombines TRBV6-5 with TRBJ2-5; tentatively, D is TRBD1 (6 bases). This CDR3 contains 14 residues. Trimming shortened V by 2 bases and J by 2 bases, and 9 bases separated the two germline ends. Germline CDR1 MNHEY, CDR2 SVGAGI.

The chain combines TRBV6-5 with TRBJ2-7; D might be TRBD1 (7 bases). V dropped 6 bases and J dropped 3 bases, with 18 bases sitting between them. There are 15 residues in the CDR3. Germline CDR1 and CDR2: MNHEY and SVGAGI. The CDR3: CASSRGPGGRYEQYF. The DNA of the CDR3 is TGTGCCAGCAGCAGAGGTCCAGGGGGGCGCTACGAGCAGTACTTC.

The CDR3 loop reads CASGRGSEQFF. CDR3 in DNA: TGTGCCAGCGGCCGGGGGTCGGAGCAGTTCTTC. The chain recombines TRBV6-5 with TRBJ2-1; the D gene is possibly TRBD2 (6 bases). This CDR3 contains 11 residues. The V and J ends lost 8 bases and 10 bases respectively, with 12 bases between them. Germline assignment: CDR1 MNHEY and CDR2 SVGAGI.

The V gene is TRBV21-1, the J gene TRBJ2-7; TRBD1 is taken as the D call from the table, unchecked against the DNA. TRBV21-1 is described as a pseudogene. This CDR3 is built from 18 residues. CDR3 region: CASSKGKWGHTSAYEQYF. The DNA of the CDR3 is TGTGCCAGCAGCAAAGGGAAGTGGGGGCACACCTCAGCCTACGAGCAGTACTTC.

The V and J genes are TRBV4-1 and TRBJ2-2, with 9 bases aligning to TRBD1. The CDR3 sequence is 15 residues long. V was pared by 6 bases and J by 4 bases, with 6 bases of the junction left unmatched. Germline-derived CDR1 and CDR2 are MGHRA and YSYEKL. CDR3 coding DNA: TGCGCCAGCAGGGGGACAGGGAGGAGCACCGGGGAGCTGTTTTTT. Residues: CASRGTGRSTGELFF.

CDR3 sequence reads: CASCKGTSGLREQFF. CDR3 coding DNA: TGTGCCAGCTGTAAAGGGACTAGCGGCCTTCGGGAGCAGTTCTTC. The chain employs TRBV28 and TRBJ2-1, with 11 bases that match TRBD2. CDR1 and CDR2 from the germline V gene are MDHEN and SYDVKM. V was pared by 8 bases and J by 10 bases, with 13 bases of the junction left unmatched. CDR3 length: 15 amino acids. Filled out from reference TRBV28 and TRBJ2-1, the complete variable domain reads DVKVTQSSRYLVKRTGEKVFLECVQDMDHENMFWYRQDPGLGLRLIYFSYDVKMKEKGDIPEGYSVSREKKERFSLILESASTNQTSMYLCASCKGTSGLREQFFGPGTRLTVL.

The DNA of the CDR3 is TGTGCCAGTAAGGGAAACAGGGCGACGGACACCATATATTTT. Translation: CASKGNRATDTIYF. This chain joins TRBV19 and TRBJ1-3; weak D call: TRBD1 (6 bases). The length of the CDR3 is 14 residues. CDR1 LNHDA and CDR2 SQIVND come from the germline V gene (reference sequence). V dropped 7 bases and J dropped 8 bases, with 18 bases sitting between them. The entire variable domain, with the rest obtained from reference TRBV19 and TRBJ1-3, is as follows: DGGITQSPKYLFRKEGQNVTLSCEQNLNHDAMYWYRQDPGQGLRLIYYSQIVNDFQKGDIAEGYSVSREKKESFPLTVTSAQKNPTAFYLCASKGNRATDTIYFGEGSWLTVV.

V is TRBV28 and J is TRBJ2-5, with 13 bases identical to TRBD2. J was trimmed by 4 bases and V by 10 bases; bases with no gene match: 6. Germline V gene data show CDR1 as MDHEN and CDR2 as SYDVKM. This CDR3 comprises 14 residues. CDR3 in amino acids: CATELAGGPETQYF. CDR3 coding DNA: TGTGCCACCGAACTAGCGGGAGGGCCAGAGACCCAGTACTTC.

J is TRBJ2-4 and V is TRBV7-9; D is unclear. Germline V lookup: CDR1 SEHNR, CDR2 FQNEAQ (reference sequence). The CDR3 totals 12 residues. V lost 3 bases to trimming and J lost 6 bases, with 6 bases between them. The DNA for the CDR3 is TGTGCCAGCAGCTTCCCGGGAAACATTCAGTACTTC. This sequence encodes CASSFPGNIQYF.

The J gene is TRBJ1-2, the V gene TRBV4-3; D perhaps matches TRBD1 (5 bases). The CDR3 is 14 residues long. CDR1 is LGHNA and CDR2 is YSLEER in the germline V gene. V lost 2 bases and J 2 bases, leaving 9 bases between the germline ends. The CDR3 DNA is TGCGCCAGCAGCCAACAGGGTAGCAACTATGGCTACACCTTC. Its protein is CASSQQGSNYGYTF.

The chain employs TRBV7-2 and TRBJ2-3, with a possible D match to TRBD2 (8 bases). The germline V and J ends were trimmed by 5 bases and 5 bases, with 20 bases remaining between them. The length of the CDR3 is 16 residues. The V gene's germline CDR1 is SGHTA and CDR2 FQGNSA. CDR3 residues: CASSRHREGARDTQYF. The CDR3 DNA is TGTGCCAGCAGCCGGCACCGGGAGGGGGCGAGAGATACGCAGTATTTT.

V is TRBV5-1 and J is TRBJ2-5; possible D gene TRBD2, 6 bases. The CDR3 consists of 13 residues. The germline gives CDR1 SGHRS, CDR2 YFSETQ. The V end lost 4 bases, the J end lost 4 bases, and 11 bases lay between the germline ends. CDR3 residues: CASSGRWGETQYF. CDR3 nucleotides: TGCGCCAGCAGCGGGAGGTGGGGAGAGACCCAGTACTTC.

The chain combines TRBV4-1 with TRBJ2-2; TRBD1 agrees at 10 bases. Trimming took 5 bases from V and 5 from J; bases not matched to a gene: 2. Germline V gene data show CDR1 as MGHRA and CDR2 as YSYEKL. This CDR3 contains 14 residues. This CDR3 reads CASSGTGATGELFF. For the CDR3, the DNA is TGCGCCAGCAGCGGGACAGGGGCGACCGGGGAGCTGTTTTTT.

This clone was detected once. This sequence joins TRBV7-9 and TRBJ2-4; TRBD1 is a possible D gene (6 bases). Germline lookup yields CDR1 SEHNR and CDR2 FQNEAQ (reference sequence). This CDR3 spans 13 amino acids. V was cut by 6 bases and J by 9 bases, with 15 bases left in between. The CDR3, as DNA: TGTGCCAGCAGTCTGACCCAGGGGAGCATTCAGTACTTC. This sequence encodes CASSLTQGSIQYF.